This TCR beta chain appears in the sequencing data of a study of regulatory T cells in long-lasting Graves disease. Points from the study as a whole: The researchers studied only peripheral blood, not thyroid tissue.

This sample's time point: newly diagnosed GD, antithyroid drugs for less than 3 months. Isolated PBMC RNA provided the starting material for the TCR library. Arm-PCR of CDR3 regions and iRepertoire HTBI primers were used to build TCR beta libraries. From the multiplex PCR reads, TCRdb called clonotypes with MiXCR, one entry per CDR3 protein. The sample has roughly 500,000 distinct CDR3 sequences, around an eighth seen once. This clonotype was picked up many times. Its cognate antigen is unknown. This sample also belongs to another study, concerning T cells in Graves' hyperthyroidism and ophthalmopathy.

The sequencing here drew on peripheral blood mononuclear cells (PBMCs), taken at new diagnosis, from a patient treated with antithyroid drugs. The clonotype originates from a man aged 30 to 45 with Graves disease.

The CDR3 loop reads CATSEPQRDRVGMRTFF. The CDR3 DNA is TGTGCCACCAGTGAGCCCCAACGGGACAGGGTGGGGATGCGGACTTTCTTT. The rearrangement links TRBV24-1 to TRBJ1-1; TRBD1 agrees at 9 bases. The germline V gene has CDR1 KGHDR and CDR2 SFDVKD. V dropped 4 bases and J dropped 12; count of bases not matched to a gene: 20. CDR3 length equals 17 residues.